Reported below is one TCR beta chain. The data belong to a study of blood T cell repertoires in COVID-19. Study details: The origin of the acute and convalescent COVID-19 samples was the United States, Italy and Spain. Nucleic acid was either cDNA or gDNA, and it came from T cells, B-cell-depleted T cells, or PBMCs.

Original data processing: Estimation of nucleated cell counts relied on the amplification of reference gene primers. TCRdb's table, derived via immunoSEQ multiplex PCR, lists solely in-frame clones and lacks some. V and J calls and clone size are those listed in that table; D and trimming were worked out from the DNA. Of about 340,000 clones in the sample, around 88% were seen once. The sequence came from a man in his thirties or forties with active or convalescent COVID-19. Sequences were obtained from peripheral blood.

CDR3 DNA sequence: TGTGCCAGCAGGGGAACCTTCGGGGGGGGAGAGACCCAGTACTTC. It is translated as CASRGTFGGGETQYF. The chain carries TRBV2 and TRBJ2-5; 8 positions match TRBD2. Germline CDR1 and CDR2: SNHLY and FYNNEI. The CDR3 is made up of 15 amino acids. V lost 6 bases to trimming and J lost 4 bases; unmatched junction nucleotides: 10.